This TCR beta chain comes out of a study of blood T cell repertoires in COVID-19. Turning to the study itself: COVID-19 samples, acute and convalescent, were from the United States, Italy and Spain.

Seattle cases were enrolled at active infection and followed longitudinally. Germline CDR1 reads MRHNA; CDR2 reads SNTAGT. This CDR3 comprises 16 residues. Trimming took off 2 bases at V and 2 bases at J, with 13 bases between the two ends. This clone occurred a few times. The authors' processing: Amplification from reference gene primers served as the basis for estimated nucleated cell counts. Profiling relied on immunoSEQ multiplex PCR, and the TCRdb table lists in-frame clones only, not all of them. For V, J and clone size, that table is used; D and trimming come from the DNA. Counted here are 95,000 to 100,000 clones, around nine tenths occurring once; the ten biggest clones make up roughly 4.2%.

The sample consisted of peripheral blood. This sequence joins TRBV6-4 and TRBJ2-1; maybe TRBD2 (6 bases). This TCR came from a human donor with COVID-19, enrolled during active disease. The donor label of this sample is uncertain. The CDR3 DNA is TGTGCCAGCAGTGACGGAGCGGGTACGACCTACAATGAGCAGTTCTTC. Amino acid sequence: CASSDGAGTTYNEQFF.